Detailed here is one T cell receptor beta chain. This clonotype was seen a few times. Its antigen is unknown. Base-call qualities are not available, and no considerably larger clone is one nucleotide away. The method behind the library was PCR. The sample was run on an Illumina HiSeq 2500. To normalize quantification of the TCRbeta repertoire, the TCR libraries were built with molecular barcoding that relied on unique molecular identifiers. The public reads were quality trimmed at Q25 with fastp and then assembled into clones with MiXCR by TCRdb, keeping productive beta chains. Every entry covers one CDR3 protein and lists the most common genes and DNA from its rows. The sample includes 600,000 to 700,000 distinct CDR3 sequences, with around 14% observed a single time. Of the sample, 0.79% is held by the ten largest clones. The treatment or condition label on this specimen signifies: allogeneic hematopoietic cell transplantation with graft depleted of TCRalphabeta T cells and CD19 B cells. TCRalphabeta/CD19-depleted allogeneic hematopoietic cell grafts were given to the transplant recipients, all of whom were children.

Trimming costs V 8 bases and J 8 bases, and their ends lie 16 bases apart. Including cysteine and phenylalanine, the CDR3 has 12 amino acids. Only CDR3 DNA is held: 36 bases, read in frame from base 1. The data belong to a study of T-cell reconstitution after alpha-beta-depleted transplantation in children (dated by TCRdb to about 2016). About the full investigation: The study quantitatively tracked T-cell immune reconstitution after TCRalphabeta/CD19-depleted allogeneic hematopoietic cell transplantation in children using TCR repertoire profiling. Overall study results and their limits: Over subsequent months, a decline in hyperexpanded clone frequencies was noted, and after one year, T-cell counts and TCRbeta diversity were mostly ascribed to newly produced T cells. The high TCRbeta diversity at day 60 in some patients was ascribed to recipient T cells and intrathymic progenitors that had survived conditioning. Apparently early alphabetaT-cell count recovery about two months after transplant reportedly relied on only several hundred rapidly expanded clones derived from non-depleted graft cells.

Specimen: PBMCs, collected before TCRalphabeta/CD19-depleted stem cell transplant. This receptor was identified in a girl aged 2-10 years with congenital amegakaryocytic thrombocytopenia, due to receive a stem cell transplant. The chain employs TRBV12-3 or TRBV12-4 and TRBJ2-7; the D gene is possibly TRBD2, with 5 bases matching. The CDR3 reads as follows: CASRDGRSKQYF. The nucleotide sequence is TGTGCCAGCCGGGATGGGCGTAGTAAGCAGTACTTC.